The clone carrying this T cell receptor beta chain was detected once. Trimming left V 5 bases short and J 9 bases short, with 8 bases between. The CDR3 is 11 residues long. The record originates from a study of T cell responses to AZD1222 COVID-19 vaccine. TCRdb keeps only in-frame clones here, not all; method: immunoSEQ multiplex PCR. The data show some 130,000 clones, nearly 95% seen once. This clonotype originated in an adult in good health. The genes are TRBV12-3 or TRBV12-4 and TRBJ2-1; D gene unclear. Specimen: peripheral blood, collected on day 0 of AZD1222 vaccination. CDR3 nucleotides: TGTGCCAGCAGTCCGCGATTTGAGCAGTTCTTC. Translated, it gives CASSPRFEQFF.